This passage covers 30 T cell receptor beta chains from one sample sequenced in a study of blood T cell repertoires in COVID-19. This table comes from immunoSEQ multiplex PCR, and its TCRdb copy is limited to in-frame clones, with some not included. The repertoire consists of about 190,000 clones, with around 89% occurring once and the leading ten covering approximately 4%. The specimen was peripheral blood. The receptors originated from a human donor in a cohort sampled during active COVID-19.

The V call is TRBV28, the J call TRBJ2-7; 14 positions agree with TRBD2. The CDR3 contains 14 residues. Trimming at V came to 8 bases and at J to 12 bases, leaving 12 bases not matched to a gene. The germline gives CDR1 MDHEN, CDR2 SYDVKM. CDR3 DNA sequence: TGTGCCAGCGGTCGCCCGGGACTAGCGGGAGAACGGTACTTC. Translating it yields CASGRPGLAGERYF.

CDR3 sequence reads: CASSEITSGSYEQYF. The CDR3 coding sequence is TGTGCCAGCAGTGAGATAACTAGCGGGAGTTACGAGCAGTACTTC. The chain links TRBV28 to TRBJ2-7, with TRBD2 matching over 11 bases. The CDR3 has 15 amino acids. The germline CDR1 and CDR2 sequences are MDHEN and SYDVKM. Trimming removed 5 bases from V and 4 bases from J; junction bases left unmatched: 7. Based on the CDR3 plus reference TRBV28 and TRBJ2-7, the full variable domain is DVKVTQSSRYLVKRTGEKVFLECVQDMDHENMFWYRQDPGLGLRLIYFSYDVKMKEKGDIPEGYSVSREKKERFSLILESASTNQTSMYLCASSEITSGSYEQYFGPGTRLTVT.

The genes are TRBV7-9 and TRBJ2-1; weak D call: TRBD1 (5 bases). The CDR3 sequence is 14 residues long. Trimming removed 1 base at V and 8 bases at J, with 12 bases between. Germline CDR1 reads SEHNR; CDR2 reads FQNEAQ (reference sequence). The CDR3 region has the DNA TGTGCCAGCAGCTTAGTCTTAGGGGTCGATGAGCAGTTCTTC. Encoded protein: CASSLVLGVDEQFF.

The V and J genes are TRBV27 and TRBJ1-1; TRBD1 agrees at 9 bases. Trimming took 6 bases from V and 4 from J; bases not matched to a gene: 0. The CDR3 sequence is 12 residues long. Germline V gene sequence: CDR1 MNHEY, CDR2 SMNVEV (reference sequence). CDR3 in amino acids: CASRQGATEAFF. The CDR3 region has the DNA TGTGCCAGCAGACAGGGGGCCACTGAAGCTTTCTTT.

This chain joins TRBV5-1 and TRBJ1-5; D not certain. CDR1 and CDR2 from the germline V gene are SGHRS and YFSETQ. This CDR3 spans 15 amino acids. Deletions cut 0 bases from V and 6 bases from J, with 13 bases between. CDR3 in amino acids: CASSLAGVGGQPQHF. The DNA of the CDR3 is TGCGCCAGCAGCTTGGCCGGAGTGGGAGGTCAGCCCCAGCATTTT. Drawing the rest from reference TRBV5-1 and TRBJ1-5, the complete variable domain is KAGVTQTPRYLIKTRGQQVTLSCSPISGHRSVSWYQQTPGQGLQFLFEYFSETQRNKGNFPGRFSGRQFSNSRSEMNVSTLELGDSALYLCASSLAGVGGQPQHFGDGTRLSIL.

The chain combines TRBV29-1 with TRBJ1-5; 7 bases agree with TRBD1. There are 16 residues in the CDR3. The J segment lost 0 bases and the V segment lost 6 bases, leaving 11 bases of the junction unmatched. Germline CDR1 is SQVTM and CDR2 is ANQGSEA. The CDR3 loop is CSVGVGQADSNQPQHF. In DNA form, the CDR3 reads TGCAGCGTCGGCGTTGGACAGGCGGATAGCAATCAGCCCCAGCATTTT.

The rearrangement links TRBV7-2 to TRBJ1-4, with a weak D call TRBD1 (5 bases). This CDR3 has 14 amino acids. Germline CDR1 and CDR2: SGHTA and FQGNSA. V lost 5 bases to trimming and J lost 2 bases, with 9 bases between them. The CDR3 loop is CASSRAGTNEKLFF. The CDR3 DNA is TGTGCCAGCAGCCGGGCAGGGACTAATGAAAAACTGTTTTTT.

This clone was found a few times. The rearrangement links TRBV5-6 to TRBJ2-7; 9 positions agree with TRBD2. CDR3 length: 17 residues. Germline-derived CDR1 and CDR2 are SGHDT and YYEEEE. The V and J ends lost 4 bases and 4 bases, in that order; junction bases with no gene match: 15. The CDR3 loop reads CASSMRGTGTSFYEQYF. In DNA form, the CDR3 reads TGTGCCAGCAGCATGCGTGGGACCGGGACTAGCTTTTACGAGCAGTACTTC.

This rearrangement joins TRBV3-1 (or the pseudogene TRBV3-2) to TRBJ2-3; TRBD1 matches at 8 bases. V gave up 5 bases and J gave up 3 bases; unmatched junction bases: 7. Per germline, CDR1 LGHDT and CDR2 YNNKEL (reference sequence). The CDR3 has 15 residues. This CDR3 reads CASSYTGGGTDTQYF. In nucleotides, the CDR3 is TGTGCCAGCAGCTACACAGGGGGTGGGACAGATACGCAGTATTTT.

The chain has TRBV7-9 and TRBJ2-1, with D possibly being TRBD2 (5 bases). This CDR3 contains 15 residues. The ends were cut back, 4 bases at V and 7 bases at J, with 17 bases in the middle. CDR1 is SEHNR, CDR2 FQNEAQ, per germline (reference sequence). In nucleotides, the CDR3 is TGTGCCAGCAGCTCGCTAGCAGGATACGGGAATGAGCAGTTCTTC. Amino acids: CASSSLAGYGNEQFF.

CDR3 in amino acids: CASSLLGGDYEQYF. In DNA, the CDR3 is TGTGCCAGTAGTCTTCTGGGTGGAGACTACGAGCAGTACTTC. The J gene is TRBJ2-7, the V gene TRBV19; D gene ambiguous. Germline CDR1 reads LNHDA; CDR2 reads SQIVND (reference sequence). Trimming left V 5 bases short and J 3 bases short, with 14 bases between. This CDR3 has 14 amino acids.

The genes are TRBV24-1 and TRBJ2-3; possible D gene TRBD2, 7 bases. The ends were cut back, 4 bases at V and 1 base at J, with 26 bases in the middle. The germline V gene encodes CDR1 KGHDR and CDR2 SFDVKD. The CDR3 contains 20 residues. The CDR3 protein is CATSERGRESPTRGTDTQYF. For the CDR3, the DNA is TGTGCCACCAGTGAACGGGGGCGGGAGTCCCCCACGAGGGGCACAGATACGCAGTATTTT.

The gene calls are TRBV14 and TRBJ2-7; no clear D gene. Germline V gene sequence: CDR1 SGHDN, CDR2 FVKESK. The CDR3 has 13 residues. Trimming cost V 4 bases and J 3 bases, with 10 bases left between them. Written as DNA, the CDR3 is TGTGCCAGCAGCCGCGGCGTATTCTACGAGCAGTACTTC. It translates to CASSRGVFYEQYF.

V usage is TRBV19 and J usage is TRBJ1-1, with D hard to call. V lost 6 bases and J lost 4, with 12 bases in between. Germline lookup yields CDR1 LNHDA and CDR2 SQIVND (reference sequence). CDR3 length equals 13 residues. The CDR3 spells CASRRSSTTEAFF. CDR3 in DNA: TGTGCCAGTAGGCGAAGCTCCACCACTGAAGCTTTCTTT.

This chain uses TRBV5-1 with TRBJ2-5, with 8 bases fitting TRBD2. The J segment lost 4 bases and the V segment lost 1 base, leaving 6 bases of the junction unmatched. Germline V gene data show CDR1 as SGHRS and CDR2 as YFSETQ. This CDR3 is built from 15 residues. The CDR3 loop reads CASSLLAGMGETQYF. DNA for the CDR3: TGCGCCAGCAGCTTGTTAGCGGGAATGGGAGAGACCCAGTACTTC.

The chain employs TRBV7-2 and TRBJ2-7; 8 bases match TRBD2. There are 17 residues in the CDR3. The germline V gene encodes CDR1 SGHTA and CDR2 FQGNSA. Trimming removed 5 bases from V and 4 bases from J; junction bases left unmatched: 16. The DNA of the CDR3 is TGTGCCAGCAGCCTTCGTTCGGGGGGGCAATCGGGATACGAGCAGTACTTC. Amino acids: CASSLRSGGQSGYEQYF.

J is TRBJ2-5 and V is TRBV19; TRBD1 matches 9 bases. This CDR3 contains 13 residues. V gave up 8 bases and J gave up 5 bases; unmatched junction bases: 6. The germline V gene has CDR1 LNHDA and CDR2 SQIVND (reference sequence). The CDR3 protein is CASRTGGSETQYF. The DNA of the CDR3 is TGTGCCAGTCGAACAGGGGGCAGCGAGACCCAGTACTTC.

The chain couples TRBV5-4 to TRBJ2-3; 8 positions agree with TRBD2. The CDR3 runs 16 residues. Germline V CDR1 and CDR2: SGHNT, YYREEE (reference sequence). Trimming at V came to 5 bases and at J to 4 bases, leaving 12 bases not matched to a gene. The CDR3 loop reads CASSFSGGGRADTQYF. The CDR3 DNA follows: TGTGCCAGCAGTTTTTCTGGCGGGGGGAGGGCAGATACGCAGTATTTT.

This chain connects TRBV2 to TRBJ2-7; possible D gene TRBD2, 5 bases. The V and J ends lost 3 bases and 4 bases respectively, with 13 bases between them. This CDR3 is 14 amino acids long. Germline-derived CDR1 and CDR2 are SNHLY and FYNNEI. The CDR3 nucleotides read TGTGCCAGCAGTGAGAACCTAGCTGGGTACGAGCAGTACTTC. Translated, it gives CASSENLAGYEQYF.

The genes are TRBV4-1 and TRBJ2-7, with 7 bases identical to TRBD2. CDR3 size: 16 residues. Germline V gene data show CDR1 as MGHRA and CDR2 as YSYEKL. J lost 1 base, V lost 1 base, and 7 bases had no gene match. The CDR3 sequence is CASSQGESGLSYEQYF. CDR3 coding DNA: TGCGCCAGCAGCCAAGGGGAATCGGGACTATCCTACGAGCAGTACTTC.

This clone came up a few times. This sequence joins TRBV5-4 and TRBJ2-5; possible D gene TRBD1, 6 bases. Germline loops: CDR1 SGHNT, CDR2 YYREEE (reference sequence). The ends were cut back, 4 bases at V and 1 base at J, with 11 bases in the middle. CDR3 length: 14 amino acids. In DNA form, the CDR3 reads TGTGCCAGCAGCCACGACAGGATCCAAGAGACCCAGTACTTC. Translated: CASSHDRIQETQYF.

The chain is built from TRBV18 and TRBJ1-1, with D possibly being TRBD1 (6 bases). This CDR3 has 16 residues. Trimming left V 1 base short and J 2 bases short, with 14 bases between. Germline CDR1 and CDR2: KGHSH and LQKENI. CDR3 sequence reads: CASSPLTGWDNTEAFF. The CDR3 DNA follows: TGTGCCAGCTCACCACTTACAGGGTGGGATAACACTGAAGCTTTCTTT. The variable domain in full, with the rest retrieved from reference TRBV18 and TRBJ1-1, is NAGVMQNPRHLVRRRGQEARLRCSPMKGHSHVYWYRQLPEEGLKFMVYLQKENIIDESGMPKERFSAEFPKEGPSILRIQQVVRGDSAAYFCASSPLTGWDNTEAFFGQGTRLTVV.

The rearrangement links TRBV27 to TRBJ1-4; no firm D call. The CDR3 is made up of 14 amino acids. Trimming removed 7 bases at V and 8 bases at J, with 17 bases between. Germline V gene lookup returns CDR1 MNHEY and CDR2 SMNVEV (reference sequence). This CDR3 reads CASTPAGRTEKLFF. The DNA of the CDR3 is TGTGCCAGCACCCCGGCCGGGAGAACCGAAAAACTGTTTTTT.

This chain connects TRBV7-2 to TRBJ2-1, with 15 nucleotides matching TRBD2. The germline V gene has CDR1 SGHTA and CDR2 FQGNSA. V lost 3 bases, J lost 4 bases, and 1 base stayed unmatched. This CDR3 is 16 amino acids long. CDR3 nucleotide sequence: TGTGCCAGCAGCTTCGGACTAGCGGGAGGGTACAATGAGCAGTTCTTC. It specifies CASSFGLAGGYNEQFF.

The rearrangement links TRBV10-1 to TRBJ2-7; no clear D gene. This CDR3 is 13 amino acids long. Germline V gene sequence: CDR1 WNHNN, CDR2 SYGVQD (reference sequence). Trimming took off 5 bases at V and 0 bases at J, with 8 bases between the two ends. CDR3 residues: CASSYDISYEQYF. The CDR3 DNA sequence: TGCGCCAGCAGTTACGACATCTCCTACGAGCAGTACTTC.

V gene TRBV2 combines with J gene TRBJ1-4, with 8 nucleotides matching TRBD1. Germline assignment: CDR1 SNHLY and CDR2 FYNNEI. Trimming took 6 bases from V and 8 from J; bases not matched to a gene: 11. This CDR3 has 15 residues. CDR3 bases: TGTGCCAGCAGAAATTCCGGGACAGGACACGAAAAACTGTTTTTT. Its translation: CASRNSGTGHEKLFF.

The V gene is TRBV7-2, the J gene TRBJ2-2; D may be TRBD1 (5 bases). V was shortened by 1 base and J by 6 bases, with 9 bases between the two germline ends. The CDR3 contains 14 residues. The germline gives CDR1 SGHTA, CDR2 FQGNSA. The CDR3 sequence is CASSLVLGPGELFF. CDR3 DNA: TGTGCCAGCAGCTTAGTTCTGGGGCCCGGGGAGCTGTTTTTT.

CDR3 loop: CASSLGAGTGALQIRIEQFF. The CDR3 nucleotides are TGTGCCAGCAGCTTGGGAGCCGGGACAGGGGCCCTCCAAATAAGAATTGAGCAGTTCTTC. The chain joins TRBV5-4 to TRBJ2-1, with 10 bases fitting TRBD1. This CDR3 has 20 residues. V was pared by 0 bases and J by 9 bases, with 21 bases of the junction left unmatched. The germline V gene encodes CDR1 SGHNT and CDR2 YYREEE (reference sequence). Full variable domain (rest looked up from reference TRBV5-4 and TRBJ2-1): ETGVTQSPTHLIKTRGQQVTLRCSSQSGHNTVSWYQQALGQGPQFIFQYYREEENGRGNFPPRFSGLQFPNYSSELNVNALELDDSALYLCASSLGAGTGALQIRIEQFFGPGTRLTVL.

The chain combines TRBV10-3 with TRBJ2-3; 8 bases map to TRBD1. The V segment lost 6 bases and the J segment 4 bases; nucleotides outside the gene matches: 6. Germline loops: CDR1 ENHRY, CDR2 SYGVKD. CDR3 length equals 14 residues. The CDR3, as DNA: TGTGCCATCAGCGATAAACAGGGGGCAGATACGCAGTATTTT. Translation: CAISDKQGADTQYF.

The chain uses TRBV19 and TRBJ2-5, with TRBD2 identical over 10 bases. The V segment lost 6 bases and the J segment 4 bases; nucleotides outside the gene matches: 5. CDR1 is LNHDA, CDR2 SQIVND, per germline (reference sequence). The CDR3 extends over 14 amino acids. In DNA, the CDR3 is TGTGCCAGTAGGCCAGCGGGGGGGCCAGAGACCCAGTACTTC. Protein sequence: CASRPAGGPETQYF.